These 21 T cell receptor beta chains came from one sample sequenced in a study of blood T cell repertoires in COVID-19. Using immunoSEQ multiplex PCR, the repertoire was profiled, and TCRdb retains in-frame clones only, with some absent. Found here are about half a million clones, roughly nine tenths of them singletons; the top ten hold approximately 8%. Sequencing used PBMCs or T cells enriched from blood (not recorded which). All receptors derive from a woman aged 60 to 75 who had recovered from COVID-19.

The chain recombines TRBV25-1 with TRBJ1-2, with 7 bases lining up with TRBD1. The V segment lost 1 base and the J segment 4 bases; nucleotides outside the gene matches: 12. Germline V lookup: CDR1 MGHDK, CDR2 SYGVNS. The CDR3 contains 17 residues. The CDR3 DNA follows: TGTGCCAGCAGTGAATCAGGATCAAAGGGGGCGGTCTATGGCTACACCTTC. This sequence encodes CASSESGSKGAVYGYTF.

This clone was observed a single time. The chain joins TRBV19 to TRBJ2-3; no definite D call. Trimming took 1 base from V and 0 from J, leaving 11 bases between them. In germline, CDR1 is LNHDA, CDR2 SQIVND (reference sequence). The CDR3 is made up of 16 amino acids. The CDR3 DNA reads TGTGCCAGTAGTATAGCGGGTGCGCAGAGCACAGATACGCAGTATTTT. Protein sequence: CASSIAGAQSTDTQYF.

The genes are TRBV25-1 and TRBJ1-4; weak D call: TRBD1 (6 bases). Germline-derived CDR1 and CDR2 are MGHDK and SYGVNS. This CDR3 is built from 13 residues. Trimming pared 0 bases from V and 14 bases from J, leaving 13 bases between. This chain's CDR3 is CASSEYILGALFF. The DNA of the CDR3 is TGTGCCAGCAGTGAATATATATTGGGGGCCCTGTTTTTT.

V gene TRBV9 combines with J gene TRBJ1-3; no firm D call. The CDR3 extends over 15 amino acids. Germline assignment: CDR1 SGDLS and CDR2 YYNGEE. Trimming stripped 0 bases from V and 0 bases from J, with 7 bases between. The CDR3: CASSVEPGSGNTIYF. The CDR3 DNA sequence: TGTGCCAGCAGCGTAGAACCCGGCTCTGGAAACACCATATATTTT.

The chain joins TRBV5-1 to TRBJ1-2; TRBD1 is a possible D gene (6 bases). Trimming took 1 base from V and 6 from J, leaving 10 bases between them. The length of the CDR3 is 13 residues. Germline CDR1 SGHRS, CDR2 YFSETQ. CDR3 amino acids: CASSLNRENGYTF. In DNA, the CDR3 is TGCGCCAGCAGCTTGAACAGGGAGAATGGCTACACCTTC.

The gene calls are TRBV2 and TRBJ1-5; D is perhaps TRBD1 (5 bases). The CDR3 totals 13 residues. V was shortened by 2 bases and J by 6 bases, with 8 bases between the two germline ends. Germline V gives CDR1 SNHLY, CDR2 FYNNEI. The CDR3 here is CASSEQGGQPQHF. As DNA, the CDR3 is TGTGCCAGCAGTGAACAGGGAGGTCAGCCCCAGCATTTT.

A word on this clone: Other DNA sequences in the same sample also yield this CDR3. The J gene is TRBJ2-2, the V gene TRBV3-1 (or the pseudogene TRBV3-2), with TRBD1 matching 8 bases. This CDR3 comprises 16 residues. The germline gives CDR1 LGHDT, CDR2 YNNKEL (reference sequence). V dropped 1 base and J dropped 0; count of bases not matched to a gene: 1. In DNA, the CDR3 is TGTGCCAGCAGCCAAGGGACAGGGTCGAACACCGGGGAGCTGTTTTTT. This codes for CASSQGTGSNTGELFF.

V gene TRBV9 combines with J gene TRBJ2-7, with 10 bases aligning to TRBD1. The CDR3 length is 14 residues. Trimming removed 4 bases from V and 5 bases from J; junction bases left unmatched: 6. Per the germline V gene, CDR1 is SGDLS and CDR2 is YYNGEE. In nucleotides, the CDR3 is TGTGCCAGCAGCAGGGGGACAGGGGTCCACGAGCAGTACTTC. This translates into CASSRGTGVHEQYF.

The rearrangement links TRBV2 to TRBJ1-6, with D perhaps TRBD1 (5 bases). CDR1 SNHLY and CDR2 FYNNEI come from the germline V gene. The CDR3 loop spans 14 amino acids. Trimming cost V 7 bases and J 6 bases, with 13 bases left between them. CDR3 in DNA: TGTGCCAGCACCGATGCGGGGGGTAATTCACCCCTCCACTTT. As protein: CASTDAGGNSPLHF.

The CDR3: CASSQDLRGHGYTF. CDR3 coding DNA: TGTGCCAGCAGCCAAGATTTAAGGGGGCATGGCTACACCTTC. V usage is TRBV3-1 (or the pseudogene TRBV3-2) and J usage is TRBJ1-2, with 7 nucleotides matching TRBD1. The V segment lost 0 bases and the J segment 6 bases; nucleotides outside the gene matches: 4. Germline CDR1 is LGHDT and CDR2 is YNNKEL (reference sequence). This CDR3 has 14 amino acids.

The CDR3 loop reads CASSPWTGRGVETQYF. The CDR3 bases are TGCGCCAGCAGCCCCTGGACAGGCCGAGGGGTGGAGACCCAGTACTTC. The chain links TRBV5-1 to TRBJ2-5; 7 nucleotides match TRBD1. This CDR3 comprises 16 residues. V shed 4 bases and J 5 bases; nucleotides not matched to a gene: 14. Germline V lookup: CDR1 SGHRS, CDR2 YFSETQ.

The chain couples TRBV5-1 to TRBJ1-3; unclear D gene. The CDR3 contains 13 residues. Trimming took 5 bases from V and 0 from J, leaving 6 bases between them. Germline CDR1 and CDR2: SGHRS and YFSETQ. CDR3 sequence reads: CASSRFSGNTIYF. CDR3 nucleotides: TGCGCCAGCAGTCGGTTCTCTGGAAACACCATATATTTT.

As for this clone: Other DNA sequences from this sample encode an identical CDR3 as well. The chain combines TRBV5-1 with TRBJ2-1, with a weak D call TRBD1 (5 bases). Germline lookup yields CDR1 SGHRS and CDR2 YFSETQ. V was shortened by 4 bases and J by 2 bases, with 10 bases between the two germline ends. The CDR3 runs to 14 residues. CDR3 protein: CASSVTVTYNEQFF. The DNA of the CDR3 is TGCGCCAGCAGCGTGACAGTAACCTACAATGAGCAGTTCTTC.

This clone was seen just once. The CDR3 sequence: CASSQTENEQFF. Here the CDR3 DNA reads TGTGCCAGCAGTCAGACAGAAAATGAGCAGTTCTTC. The V gene is TRBV5-4, the J gene TRBJ2-1; TRBD1 might be the D (5 bases). Germline V gene sequence: CDR1 SGHNT, CDR2 YYREEE (reference sequence). The V end lost 5 bases, the J end lost 7 bases, and 10 bases lay between the germline ends. CDR3 length equals 12 residues.

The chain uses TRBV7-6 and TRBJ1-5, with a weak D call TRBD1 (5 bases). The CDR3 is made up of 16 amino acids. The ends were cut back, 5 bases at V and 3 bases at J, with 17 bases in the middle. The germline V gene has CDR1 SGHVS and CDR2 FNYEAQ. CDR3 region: CASSPLAGVNNQPQHF. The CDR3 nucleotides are TGTGCCAGCAGCCCCTTAGCGGGGGTGAACAATCAGCCCCAGCATTTT.

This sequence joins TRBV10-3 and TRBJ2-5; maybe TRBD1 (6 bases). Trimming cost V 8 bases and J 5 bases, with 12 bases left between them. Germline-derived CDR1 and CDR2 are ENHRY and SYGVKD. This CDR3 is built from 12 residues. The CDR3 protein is CAIGGAGETQYF. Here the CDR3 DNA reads TGTGCCATCGGGGGCGCCGGGGAGACCCAGTACTTC.

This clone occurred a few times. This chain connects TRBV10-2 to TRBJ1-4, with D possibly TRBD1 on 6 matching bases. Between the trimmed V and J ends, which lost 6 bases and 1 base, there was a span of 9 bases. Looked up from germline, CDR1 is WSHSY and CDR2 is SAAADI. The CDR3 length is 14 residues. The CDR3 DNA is TGCGCCAGCAGCAGGGGCGGAACTAATGAAAAACTGTTTTTT. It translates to CASSRGGTNEKLFF.

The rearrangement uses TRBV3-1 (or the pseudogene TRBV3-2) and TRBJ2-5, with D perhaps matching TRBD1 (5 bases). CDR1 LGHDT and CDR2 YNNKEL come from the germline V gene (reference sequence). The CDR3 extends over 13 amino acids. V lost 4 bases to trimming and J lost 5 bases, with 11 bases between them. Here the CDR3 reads CASSPPGLETQYF. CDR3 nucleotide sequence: TGTGCCAGCAGCCCTCCAGGGTTGGAGACCCAGTACTTC.

The CDR3 loop reads CASSIRGGSGNTIYF. CDR3 bases: TGTGCCAGTAGTATACGGGGGGGCTCTGGAAACACCATATATTTT. V usage is TRBV19 and J usage is TRBJ1-3, with TRBD1 as a possible D gene (5 bases). CDR3 length: 15 amino acids. Trimming shortened V by 2 bases and J by 0 bases, and 8 bases separated the two germline ends. In germline, CDR1 is LNHDA, CDR2 SQIVND (reference sequence).

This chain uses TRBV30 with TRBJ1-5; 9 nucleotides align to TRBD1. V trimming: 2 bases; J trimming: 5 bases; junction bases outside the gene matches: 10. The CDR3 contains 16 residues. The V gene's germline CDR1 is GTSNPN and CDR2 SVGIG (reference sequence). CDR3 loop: CAWSPGTGMGDQPQHF. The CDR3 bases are TGTGCCTGGAGTCCCGGGACAGGGATGGGCGATCAGCCCCAGCATTTT.

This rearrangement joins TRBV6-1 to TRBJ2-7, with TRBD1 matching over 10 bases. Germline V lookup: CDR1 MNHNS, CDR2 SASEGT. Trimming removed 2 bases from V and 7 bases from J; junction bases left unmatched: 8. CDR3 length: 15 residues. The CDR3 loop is CASSEWGTGAREQYV. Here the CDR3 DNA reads TGTGCCAGCAGTGAATGGGGGACAGGGGCGCGGGAGCAGTACGTC.